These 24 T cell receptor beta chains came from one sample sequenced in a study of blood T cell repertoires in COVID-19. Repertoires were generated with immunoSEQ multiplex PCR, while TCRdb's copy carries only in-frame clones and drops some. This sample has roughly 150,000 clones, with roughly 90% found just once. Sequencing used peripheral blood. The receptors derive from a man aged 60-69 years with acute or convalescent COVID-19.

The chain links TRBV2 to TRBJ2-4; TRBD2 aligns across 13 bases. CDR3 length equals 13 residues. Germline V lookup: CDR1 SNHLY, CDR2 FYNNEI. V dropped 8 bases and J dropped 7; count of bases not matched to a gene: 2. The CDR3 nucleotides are TGTGCCAGCGGGGGACTAGCGGGGAACATTCAGTACTTC. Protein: CASGGLAGNIQYF.

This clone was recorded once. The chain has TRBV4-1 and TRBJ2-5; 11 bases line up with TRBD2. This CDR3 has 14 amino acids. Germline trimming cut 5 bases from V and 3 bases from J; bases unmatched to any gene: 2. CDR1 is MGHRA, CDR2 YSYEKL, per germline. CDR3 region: CASSSGLAEETQYF. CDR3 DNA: TGCGCCAGCAGCTCGGGACTAGCGGAAGAGACCCAGTACTTC.

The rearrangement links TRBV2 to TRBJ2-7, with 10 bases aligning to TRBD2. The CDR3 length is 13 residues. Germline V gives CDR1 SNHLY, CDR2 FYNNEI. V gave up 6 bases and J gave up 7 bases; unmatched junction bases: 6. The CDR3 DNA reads TGTGCCAGCAGGGGACTAGCGACTTTGGAGCAGTACTTC. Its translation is CASRGLATLEQYF.

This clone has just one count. This CDR3 is CASSALGGDTEAFF. CDR3 in DNA: TGTGCCAGCAGCGCCCTGGGGGGGGACACTGAAGCTTTCTTT. The chain is built from TRBV14 and TRBJ1-1; perhaps TRBD1 as D (5 bases). Germline V gene lookup returns CDR1 SGHDN and CDR2 FVKESK. V lost 5 bases and J lost 3, with 13 bases in between. The CDR3 contains 14 residues. Filled out from reference TRBV14 and TRBJ1-1, the complete variable domain reads EAGVTQFPSHSVIEKGQTVTLRCDPISGHDNLYWYRRVMGKEIKFLLHFVKESKQDESGMPNNRFLAERTGGTYSTLKVQPAELEDSGVYFCASSALGGDTEAFFGQGTRLTVV.

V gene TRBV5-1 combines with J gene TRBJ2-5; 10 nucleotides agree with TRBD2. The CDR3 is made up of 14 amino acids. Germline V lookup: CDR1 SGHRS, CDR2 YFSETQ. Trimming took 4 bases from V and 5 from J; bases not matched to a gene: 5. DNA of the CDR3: TGCGCCAGCAGCGTACCAGCGGGGGGGGAGACCCAGTACTTC. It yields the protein CASSVPAGGETQYF.

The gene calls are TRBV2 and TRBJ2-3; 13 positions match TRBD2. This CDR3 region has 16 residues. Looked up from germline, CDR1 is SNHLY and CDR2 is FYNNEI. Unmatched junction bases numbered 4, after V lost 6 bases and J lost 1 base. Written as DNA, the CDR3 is TGTGCCAGCAGGGCGACTAGCGGGGGGCGCACAGATACGCAGTATTTT. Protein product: CASRATSGGRTDTQYF.

The CDR3: CASSPGLAGGAKNIQYF. The CDR3 DNA follows: TGTGCCAGCAGCCCAGGACTAGCAGGGGGAGCCAAAAACATTCAGTACTTC. The chain carries TRBV7-2 and TRBJ2-4, with D perhaps TRBD2 (8 bases). The germline V and J ends were trimmed by 5 bases and 0 bases, with 17 bases remaining between them. Germline CDR1 and CDR2: SGHTA and FQGNSA. The CDR3 runs to 17 residues.

This chain's CDR3 is CSASRLAGGRGETQYF. The CDR3 DNA is TGCAGTGCTAGTCGTCTAGCGGGGGGGCGTGGAGAGACCCAGTACTTC. The J gene is TRBJ2-5, the V gene TRBV20-1; TRBD2 aligns across 12 bases. CDR1 and CDR2 from the germline V gene are DFQATT and SNEGSKA (reference sequence). The CDR3 consists of 16 residues. Germline trimming cut 3 bases from V and 4 bases from J; bases unmatched to any gene: 9.

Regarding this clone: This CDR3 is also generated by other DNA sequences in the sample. The DNA of the CDR3 is TGTGCCAGCAGCTTAGGCACGGCTAACTATGGCTACACCTTC. This gives the protein CASSLGTANYGYTF. The rearrangement joins TRBV7-2 to TRBJ1-2, with D hard to call. Germline CDR1 is SGHTA and CDR2 is FQGNSA. V was trimmed by 1 base and J by 0 bases, leaving 6 bases between them. The CDR3 runs to 14 residues.

DNA for the CDR3: TGTGCCAGCTCACCACCTCTAGCGGGGTACAATGAGCAGTTCTTC. Its protein is CASSPPLAGYNEQFF. V is TRBV18 and J is TRBJ2-1, with TRBD2 matching over 9 bases. After removal of 0 bases from V and 4 bases from J, the junction contained 1 base not matched to a gene. Looked up from germline, CDR1 is KGHSH and CDR2 is LQKENI. There are 15 residues in the CDR3.

The CDR3 here is CASRIAGGGNEQFF. The CDR3 DNA sequence: TGTGCCAGCAGGATAGCGGGGGGCGGAAATGAGCAGTTCTTC. The rearrangement links TRBV2 to TRBJ2-1; 10 nucleotides match TRBD2. J gave up 7 bases and V 6 bases, and 6 bases lay outside the gene matches. Germline CDR1 is SNHLY and CDR2 is FYNNEI. The CDR3 spans 14 residues.

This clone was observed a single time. The DNA for the CDR3 is TGTGCCAGCAGCTTAGAATTCGCGGGGGGCTCCTACAATGAGCAGTTCTTC. Its protein is CASSLEFAGGSYNEQFF. V is TRBV7-2 and J is TRBJ2-1, with 8 bases that match TRBD2. V gave up 1 base and J gave up 0 bases; unmatched junction bases: 5. This CDR3 has 17 residues. Germline V gene data show CDR1 as SGHTA and CDR2 as FQGNSA.

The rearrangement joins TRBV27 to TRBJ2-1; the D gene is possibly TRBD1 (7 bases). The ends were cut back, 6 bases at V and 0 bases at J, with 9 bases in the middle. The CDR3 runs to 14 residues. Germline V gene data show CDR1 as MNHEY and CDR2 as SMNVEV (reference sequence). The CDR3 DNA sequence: TGTGCCAGCAGGCAGGGGGGCTCCTACAATGAGCAGTTCTTC. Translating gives CASRQGGSYNEQFF.

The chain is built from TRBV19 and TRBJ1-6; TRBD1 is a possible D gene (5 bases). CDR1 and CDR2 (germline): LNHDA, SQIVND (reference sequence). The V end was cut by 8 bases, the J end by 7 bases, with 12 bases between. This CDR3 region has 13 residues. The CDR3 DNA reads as TGTGCCAGTGGAGGTGGGGGGAATTCACCCCTCCACTTT. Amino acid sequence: CASGGGGNSPLHF.

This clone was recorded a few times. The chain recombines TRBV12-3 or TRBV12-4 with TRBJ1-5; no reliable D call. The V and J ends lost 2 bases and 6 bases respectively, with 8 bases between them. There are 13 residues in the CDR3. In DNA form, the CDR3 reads TGTGCCAGCAGTTTAACCCCGAGTCAGCCCCAGCATTTT. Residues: CASSLTPSQPQHF.

The CDR3 sequence: CASSPRLAVSGELFF. The CDR3 DNA reads as TGTGCCAGCAGCCCCCGACTGGCCGTGTCCGGGGAGCTGTTTTTT. The chain couples TRBV3-1 (or the pseudogene TRBV3-2) to TRBJ2-2, with unresolved D. Germline loops: CDR1 LGHDT, CDR2 YNNKEL (reference sequence). Between the trimmed V and J ends, which lost 4 bases and 6 bases, there was a span of 15 bases. CDR3 length: 15 amino acids.

CDR3 loop: CASSFSGSSYNEQFF. The CDR3 DNA reads TGTGCCAGCAGCTTTAGCGGAAGCTCCTACAATGAGCAGTTCTTC. The chain employs TRBV7-3 and TRBJ2-1; possibly TRBD2 for D (6 bases). CDR3 length: 15 residues. Trimming removed 3 bases from V and 0 bases from J, with 9 bases in between. From germline, CDR1 is SGHTA and CDR2 FQGTGA.

CDR3 in amino acids: CASSLSISGGTEAFF. The CDR3 DNA is TGTGCCAGCAGTTTATCGATATCAGGGGGCACTGAAGCTTTCTTT. This chain links TRBV27 with TRBJ1-1; 7 bases fit TRBD1. The germline gives CDR1 MNHEY, CDR2 SMNVEV (reference sequence). The length of the CDR3 is 15 residues. Trimming at V came to 0 bases and at J to 4 bases, leaving 5 bases not matched to a gene.

The CDR3 bases are TGTGCCAGCAGCCCGCGAGCGGGGGGGCTTATGAATGAGCAGTTCTTC. Its protein product is CASSPRAGGLMNEQFF. V is TRBV3-1 (or the pseudogene TRBV3-2) and J is TRBJ2-1, with 10 nucleotides matching TRBD2. The CDR3 is made up of 16 amino acids. Germline V gene data show CDR1 as LGHDT and CDR2 as YNNKEL (reference sequence). The J segment lost 7 bases and the V segment lost 4 bases, leaving 10 bases of the junction unmatched.

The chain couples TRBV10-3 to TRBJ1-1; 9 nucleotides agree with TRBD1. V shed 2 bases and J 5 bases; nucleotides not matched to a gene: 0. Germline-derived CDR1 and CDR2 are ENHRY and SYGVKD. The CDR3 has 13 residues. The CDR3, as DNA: TGTGCCATCAGTGAGGGACAGGGGACTGAAGCTTTCTTT. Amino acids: CAISEGQGTEAFF.

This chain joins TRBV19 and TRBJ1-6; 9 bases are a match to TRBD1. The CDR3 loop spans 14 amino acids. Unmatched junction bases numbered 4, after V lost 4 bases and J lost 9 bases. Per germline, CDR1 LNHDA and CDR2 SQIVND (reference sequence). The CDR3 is CASSTTGGISPLHF. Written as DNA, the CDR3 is TGTGCCAGTAGTACGACAGGGGGGATTTCACCCCTCCACTTT. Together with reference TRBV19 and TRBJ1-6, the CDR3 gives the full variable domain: DGGITQSPKYLFRKEGQNVTLSCEQNLNHDAMYWYRQDPGQGLRLIYYSQIVNDFQKGDIAEGYSVSREKKESFPLTVTSAQKNPTAFYLCASSTTGGISPLHFGNGTRLTVT.

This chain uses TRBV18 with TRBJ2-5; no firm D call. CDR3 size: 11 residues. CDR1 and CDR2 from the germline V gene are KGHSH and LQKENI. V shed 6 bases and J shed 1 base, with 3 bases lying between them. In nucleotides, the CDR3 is TGTGCCAGCTCTATCCAAGAGACCCAGTACTTC. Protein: CASSIQETQYF. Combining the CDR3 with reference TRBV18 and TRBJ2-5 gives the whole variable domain NAGVMQNPRHLVRRRGQEARLRCSPMKGHSHVYWYRQLPEEGLKFMVYLQKENIIDESGMPKERFSAEFPKEGPSILRIQQVVRGDSAAYFCASSIQETQYFGPGTRLLVL.

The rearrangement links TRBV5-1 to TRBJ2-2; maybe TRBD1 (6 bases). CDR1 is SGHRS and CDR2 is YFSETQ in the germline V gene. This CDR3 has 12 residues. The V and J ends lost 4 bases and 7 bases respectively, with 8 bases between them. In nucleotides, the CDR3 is TGCGCCAGCAGCAAGGGGGTCGGGGAGCTGTTTTTT. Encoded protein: CASSKGVGELFF.

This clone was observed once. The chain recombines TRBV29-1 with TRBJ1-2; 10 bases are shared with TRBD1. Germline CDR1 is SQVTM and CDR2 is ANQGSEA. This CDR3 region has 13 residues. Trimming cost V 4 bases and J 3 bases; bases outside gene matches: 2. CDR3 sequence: CSVGDRGDYGYTF. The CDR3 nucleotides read TGCAGCGTTGGGGACAGGGGTGACTATGGCTACACCTTC.